A selection of T cell receptor beta chains follows, all from one sample in a study of blood T cell repertoires in COVID-19. The table came from immunoSEQ multiplex PCR; TCRdb's copy has only in-frame clones and leaves some out. The sample records about 9,000 clones, around four fifths being singletons. What was sequenced was peripheral blood. Receptors originate from a human donor in a cohort sampled during active COVID-19. CDR3s leave out the opening cysteine and the closing phenylalanine or tryptophan. The order of the fields is J gene, V gene, clone size, CDR3 protein. Some rows mark clone size as missing; the rest say once, few, many or name a class of expanded clone.

j_call: TRBJ2-5
v_call: TRBV18
clone_size: NA
cdr3_aa: ASSPAGQETQY

j_call: TRBJ2-1
v_call: TRBV10-3
clone_size: NA
cdr3_aa: AISESEGTFEQF

j_call: TRBJ1-1
v_call: TRBV5-4
clone_size: once
cdr3_aa: ASSPGQGDTEAF

j_call: TRBJ2-3
v_call: TRBV27
clone_size: NA
cdr3_aa: ASSSRLAGGRRSSTDTQY

j_call: TRBJ2-7
v_call: TRBV9
clone_size: NA
cdr3_aa: ASSPPTGTPYEQY

j_call: TRBJ2-7
v_call: TRBV9
clone_size: few
cdr3_aa: ASSVAGEQY

j_call: TRBJ2-2
v_call: TRBV5-1
clone_size: NA
cdr3_aa: ASSTGQGTGELF

j_call: TRBJ1-2
v_call: TRBV29-1
clone_size: NA
cdr3_aa: SGQGGDGYT

j_call: TRBJ1-5
v_call: TRBV9
clone_size: NA
cdr3_aa: ASSAGQGYNQPQH

j_call: TRBJ2-7
v_call: TRBV27
clone_size: NA
cdr3_aa: ASSPPGQVYEQY

j_call: TRBJ2-2
v_call: TRBV2
clone_size: NA
cdr3_aa: ASFGRASGGPITGELF

j_call: TRBJ1-6
v_call: TRBV27
clone_size: NA
cdr3_aa: ASSNRQGDNSPLH

j_call: TRBJ2-5
v_call: TRBV1
clone_size: few
cdr3_aa: TSSQDRGLAVQETQY

j_call: TRBJ1-2
v_call: TRBV29-1
clone_size: NA
cdr3_aa: SVDVSGTGSKGYT

j_call: TRBJ1-2
v_call: TRBV7-9
clone_size: NA
cdr3_aa: ASSFLAGGLYGYT

j_call: TRBJ1-5
v_call: TRBV19
clone_size: NA
cdr3_aa: ASSIRGQGARGNQPQH

j_call: TRBJ2-7
v_call: TRBV30
clone_size: NA
cdr3_aa: AWSLKGGHEQY

j_call: TRBJ2-1
v_call: TRBV4-1
clone_size: NA
cdr3_aa: ASSQNTWNEQF

j_call: TRBJ2-1
v_call: TRBV14
clone_size: NA
cdr3_aa: ASSQVGDKGTNEQF

j_call: TRBJ2-3
v_call: TRBV9
clone_size: once
cdr3_aa: ASSVGLAGGARGQY

j_call: TRBJ2-2
v_call: TRBV3-1/TRBV3-2
clone_size: NA
cdr3_aa: ASSQPSVTGELF

j_call: TRBJ2-2
v_call: TRBV6-2/TRBV6-3
clone_size: NA
cdr3_aa: ASSNPRPGGIFGELF

j_call: TRBJ1-2
v_call: TRBV30
clone_size: NA
cdr3_aa: AWSLWGPRSNYGYT

j_call: TRBJ2-5
v_call: TRBV19
clone_size: NA
cdr3_aa: ASQQGVRETQY

j_call: TRBJ2-1
v_call: TRBV6-4
clone_size: NA
cdr3_aa: ASRVVPGLAGARSYNEQF

j_call: TRBJ1-3
v_call: TRBV5-4
clone_size: NA
cdr3_aa: ASSFGGQSSGNTIY

j_call: TRBJ2-5
v_call: TRBV20-1
clone_size: NA
cdr3_aa: IARGRETQY

j_call: TRBJ2-7
v_call: TRBV18
clone_size: NA
cdr3_aa: ASSLDRNSYEQY

j_call: TRBJ1-3
v_call: TRBV9
clone_size: NA
cdr3_aa: ASGRESRALTGNTIY

j_call: TRBJ1-1
v_call: TRBV18
clone_size: NA
cdr3_aa: ASSPEQGRNTEAF

j_call: TRBJ1-2
v_call: TRBV24-1
clone_size: NA
cdr3_aa: ATSDWGQGAGGYT

j_call: TRBJ1-2
v_call: TRBV7-8
clone_size: NA
cdr3_aa: ASSLNQQGSYGYT

j_call: TRBJ1-4
v_call: TRBV19
clone_size: NA
cdr3_aa: ASSAGTANEKLF

j_call: TRBJ2-7
v_call: TRBV9
clone_size: once
cdr3_aa: ASSSGDSYEQY

j_call: TRBJ1-6
v_call: TRBV5-4
clone_size: NA
cdr3_aa: ASSLPGQGKYSPLH

j_call: TRBJ1-2
v_call: TRBV24-1
clone_size: NA
cdr3_aa: ATSGTTQNYGYT

j_call: TRBJ1-2
v_call: TRBV12-5
clone_size: NA
cdr3_aa: ASGGSTGTAVS